This T cell receptor (delta chain) was captured in a study of gammadelta T cells in human blood (TCRdb year 2020). Results and caveats for the whole study, not just this receptor: According to the study, polyclonal expansion of innate gamma-delta T cells immediately after birth appeared to be driven by microbial exposure.

Receptor libraries were prepared by RT-PCR. Sequencing instrument: Illumina MiSeq. TCRdb reprocessed the public data with the CATT caller; entries with the same nucleotide sequence were combined afterwards. A total of approximately 1,200 delta-chain clones appear in this sample, 48% of them only once. The ten largest clones capture roughly 20% of the sample. On this clone: Its antigen remains undetermined. A much larger clonotype is one base distant, so this may be a read error. Other DNA sequences of this sample code for an identical CDR3.

For this chain, trimming is 1 base at the V end and 0 bases at the J end, and the number of junction bases without a gene match is 13. Inclusive of the bounding cysteine and phenylalanine, the CDR3 is 20 residues long. Only CDR3 DNA is held: 60 bases, read in frame from base 1. As encoded in the germline V gene, CDR1 is GEAIGNYY while CDR2 is EKD. This TCR derives from a human donor. Recombination linked TRDV2 to TRDJ1, with 13 bases matching TRDD3. The source material was Vgamma9Vdelta2 gamma-delta T cells from adult blood. CDR3 reads: CACDTVTGGYALKDTDKLIF. The nucleotide sequence reads as follows: TGTGCCTGTGACACGGTTACTGGGGGATACGCGTTGAAGGACACCGATAAACTCATCTTT.